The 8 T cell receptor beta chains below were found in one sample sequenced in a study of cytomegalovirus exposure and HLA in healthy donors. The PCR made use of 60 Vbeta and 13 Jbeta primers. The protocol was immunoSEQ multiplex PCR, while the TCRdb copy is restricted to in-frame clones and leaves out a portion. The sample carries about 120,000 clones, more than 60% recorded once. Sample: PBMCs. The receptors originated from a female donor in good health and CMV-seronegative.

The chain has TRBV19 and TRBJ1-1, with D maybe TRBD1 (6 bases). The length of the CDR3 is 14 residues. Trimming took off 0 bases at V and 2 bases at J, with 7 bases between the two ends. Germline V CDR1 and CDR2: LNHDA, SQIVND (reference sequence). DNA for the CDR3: TGTGCCAGTAGTATAGACAGGGGAAACACTGAAGCTTTCTTT. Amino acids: CASSIDRGNTEAFF.

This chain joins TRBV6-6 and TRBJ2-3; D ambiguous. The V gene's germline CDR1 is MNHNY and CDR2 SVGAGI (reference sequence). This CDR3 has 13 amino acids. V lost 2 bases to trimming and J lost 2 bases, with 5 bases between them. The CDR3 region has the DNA TGTGCCAGCAGTTACCTCCTCACAGATACGCAGTATTTT. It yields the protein CASSYLLTDTQYF.

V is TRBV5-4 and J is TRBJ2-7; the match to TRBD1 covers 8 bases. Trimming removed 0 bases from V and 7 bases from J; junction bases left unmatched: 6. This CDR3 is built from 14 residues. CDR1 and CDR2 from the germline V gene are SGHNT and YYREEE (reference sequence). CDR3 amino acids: CASSLGQGIVEQYF. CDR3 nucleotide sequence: TGTGCCAGCAGCTTGGGACAGGGGATTGTGGAGCAGTACTTC.

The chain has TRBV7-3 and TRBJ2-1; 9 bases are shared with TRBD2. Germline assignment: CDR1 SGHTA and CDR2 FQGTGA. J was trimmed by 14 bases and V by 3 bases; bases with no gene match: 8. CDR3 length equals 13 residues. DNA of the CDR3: TGTGCCAGCAGCTTCGGTGGCGGGGGGGCGGAGTTCTTC. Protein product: CASSFGGGGAEFF. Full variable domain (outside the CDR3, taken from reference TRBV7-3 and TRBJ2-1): GAGVSQTPSNKVTEKGKYVELRCDPISGHTALYWYRQSLGQGPEFLIYFQGTGAADDSGLPNDRFFAVRPEGSVSTLKIQRTERGDSAVYLCASSFGGGGAEFFGPGTRLTVL.

CDR3 residues: CASSQETRLISPLHF. CDR3 sequence (DNA): TGCGCCAGCAGCCAAGAAACGCGGTTGATTTCACCCCTCCACTTT. The rearrangement links TRBV4-1 to TRBJ1-6; D is uncertain. The germline V and J ends were trimmed by 0 bases and 9 bases, with 12 bases remaining between them. This CDR3 region has 15 residues. Germline V lookup: CDR1 MGHRA, CDR2 YSYEKL.

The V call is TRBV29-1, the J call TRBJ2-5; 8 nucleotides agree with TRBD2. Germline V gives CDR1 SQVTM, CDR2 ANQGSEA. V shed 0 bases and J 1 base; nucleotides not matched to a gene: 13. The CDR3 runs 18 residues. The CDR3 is CSVEDQPPAGAPQETQYF. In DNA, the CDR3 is TGCAGCGTTGAAGATCAGCCCCCAGCGGGGGCCCCCCAAGAGACCCAGTACTTC.

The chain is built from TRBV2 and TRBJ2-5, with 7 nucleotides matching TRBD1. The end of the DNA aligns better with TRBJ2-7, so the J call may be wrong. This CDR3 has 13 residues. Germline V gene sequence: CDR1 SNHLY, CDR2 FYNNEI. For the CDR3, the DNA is TGTGCCAGCAGCTTGAGACAGGGCGGCGAGCAGTACTTC. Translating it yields CASSLRQGGEQYF.

CDR3 loop: CASSSDLGAGETQYF. CDR3 in DNA: TGTGCCAGCAGCTCAGACCTGGGGGCCGGGGAGACCCAGTACTTC. The V and J genes are TRBV7-9 and TRBJ2-5, with D maybe TRBD1 (6 bases). Germline CDR1 and CDR2: SEHNR and FQNEAQ (reference sequence). The CDR3 is 15 residues long. Trimming pared 4 bases from V and 5 bases from J, leaving 17 bases between.